This T cell receptor beta chain was profiled in a study of T-cell memory formation after mild COVID-19 listed by TCRdb under 2021. In the study overall: Most TCR sequence clusters were specific to one of the two donors. Longitudinal TCRalpha and TCRbeta repertoire sequencing tracked T-cell clones expanding and contracting after mild COVID-19 in a couple of donors. Two young, previously healthy adult volunteers made up the cohort, one male and one female. Results the study describes overall, beyond this receptor: From day 15 to 85, contracting clones showed balanced CD4/CD8 phenotypes, whereas a second wave of clones that expanded from day 15 to 37 leaned towards CD4+. The second-wave clones that peaked on day 37 were not confirmed to be SARS-CoV-2 specific. The study covered only a couple of mild cases, and larger cohorts including severe cases with pre-infection samples were considered necessary. Some responding clones were detected in pre-infection memory, suggesting pre-existing cross-reactive memory T cells joined the SARS-CoV-2 response. Contracting CD4+ clones were located mainly in the CM and EM memory subsets, whereas CD8+ clones were found to be enriched in EMRA.

PBMCs were isolated by Ficoll-Paque density gradient centrifugation. In regard to this clonotype: Its cognate antigen has yet to be identified. Base-call qualities are not available, and no considerably larger clone is one nucleotide away.

The sequencer was an Illumina NovaSeq 6000. Using 5'RACE with constant-segment primers, TCRalpha and TCRbeta cDNA libraries were constructed, with sample barcodes and unique molecular identifiers added in the process. Trizol reagent was used to extract RNA from every sample. Libraries were amplified in two PCR steps, with a second sample barcode and Illumina TruSeq adapters added in the second step. Sequencing of libraries was performed on an Illumina NovaSeq with 2 x 150 bp paired-end reads. The paper's data handling went like this. The reads were demultiplexed and collapsed into UMI-guided consensus sequences using migec v1.2.7. With mixcr v2.1.11, UMI consensuses were aligned to TRA and TRB V and J templates and assembled into clonotypes. Clonotypes were classified as expanded or contracted when called significant by both edgeR and NoisET, with noise models trained on biological replicates. For edgeR calls, the thresholds were a false discovery rate-adjusted p below 0.01 and a log2 fold-change of 1. As an exploratory analysis of dynamics, PCA with hierarchical clustering was applied to max-normalized trajectories of the 1000 most abundant clonotypes. Each responding clone was given a CD4 or CD8 phenotype based on the CD4+ and CD8+ repertoires, which had been sequenced separately. TCRdb cleaned the public reads at Q25 with fastp, built clones with MiXCR and kept in-frame beta chains. Each record represents a unique CDR3 protein, reported with the most common genes and DNA among its rows. The V and J calls were not made by the authors but by TCRdb's processing. For this sample there are tens of thousands of distinct CDR3 sequences; more than 10% appear just once. The ten largest clones add up to about 25% of the sample.

Measured from the cysteine to the phenylalanine, the CDR3 is 14 residues long. This entry keeps only the CDR3 DNA: 42 bases, framed from base 1. The V end loses 2 bases and the J end loses 4 bases, and a stretch of 12 bases separates them. CDR1 and CDR2 (MNHEY, SVGAGI) derive from the germline V gene. The sequence is built from TRBV6-5 and TRBJ2-7, with TRBD1 as a weak D call on 6 bases. The sequence derives from an adult woman who had mild COVID-19 (a few samples of this study predate the infection). The sample titles of this study are shuffled in the database, so cell type and time point are left out; the donor was told from shared clones. The source material was PBMCs or a T cell subset sorted from them (not recorded which). Here the CDR3 is given as CASSYGTRTYEQYF. The nucleotides are TGTGCCAGCAGTTACGGGACAAGGACTTACGAGCAGTACTTC.